Sequencing of this TCR beta chain was carried out in a study of T cell responses to AZD1222 COVID-19 vaccine. The data were produced by immunoSEQ multiplex PCR, yet TCRdb's version contains in-frame clones alone and is incomplete. The top ten hold about 4.8% of the sample, which has about 140,000 clones, around 89% seen once. The junction had 4 bases not matched to a gene; V was cut back by 0 bases and J by 5 bases. Germline V CDR1 and CDR2: LNHDA, SQIVND (reference sequence). The CDR3 has 15 residues. Study-wide results and caveats: The study found Spike-specific TCR breadth and depth rose after two AZD1222 doses.

With respect to this clone: Its specificity is not known.

Sample: peripheral blood, taken on day 0 of AZD1222 vaccination. The chain couples TRBV19 to TRBJ2-7; 10 nucleotides match TRBD1. This clonotype was obtained from an adult in good health. This chain's CDR3 is CASSIDGQGENEQYF. Here the CDR3 DNA reads TGTGCCAGTAGTATAGACGGACAGGGGGAGAACGAGCAGTACTTC.